Each of the 4 T cell receptor beta chains below was sequenced from the same sample in a study of glioma-infiltrating T cells after dendritic cell vaccination. This table comes from immunoSEQ multiplex PCR, and its TCRdb copy is limited to in-frame clones, with some not included. Among around 73,000 clones listed, about four fifths were seen once. The specimen comprised blood, sampled before dendritic cell vaccination. All receptors derive from a human donor with glioblastoma.

V gene TRBV5-1 combines with J gene TRBJ2-5; D is perhaps TRBD1 (6 bases). The CDR3 contains 13 residues. Between the trimmed V and J ends, which lost 4 bases and 2 bases, there was a span of 9 bases. The germline CDR1 and CDR2 sequences are SGHRS and YFSETQ. The CDR3 nucleotides are TGCGCCAGCAGCGGACAGCAACAAGAGACCCAGTACTTC. Its protein is CASSGQQQETQYF.

The chain carries TRBV28 and TRBJ2-1; TRBD2 matches 14 bases. After removal of 4 bases from V and 15 bases from J, the junction contained 14 bases not matched to a gene. Per the germline V gene, CDR1 is MDHEN and CDR2 is SYDVKM. This CDR3 is 16 amino acids long. This CDR3 reads CASSSPAGTSGSRAFF. DNA for the CDR3: TGTGCCAGCAGTTCCCCCGCCGGGACTAGCGGGAGTCGGGCGTTCTTC.

This clone was seen a handful of times. This chain joins TRBV7-3 and TRBJ2-5; the match to TRBD2 covers 11 bases. Germline V CDR1 and CDR2: SGHTA, FQGTGA. CDR3 length: 14 residues. The trim removed 4 bases at V and 5 bases at J, leaving 3 bases unmatched. The CDR3 reads CASSSRTSGETQYF. The CDR3 nucleotides are TGTGCCAGCAGCTCGCGGACTAGCGGGGAGACCCAGTACTTC.

This chain joins TRBV29-1 and TRBJ1-1, with TRBD1 as a possible D gene (6 bases). Germline V gene data show CDR1 as SQVTM and CDR2 as ANQGSEA. The CDR3 runs to 14 residues. Deletions cut 3 bases from V and 3 bases from J, with 14 bases between. The chain's CDR3 is CSVELQQGYTEAFF. The CDR3 DNA follows: TGCAGCGTTGAGCTTCAGCAGGGGTACACTGAAGCTTTCTTT.